Listed here are 24 T cell receptor beta chains from one sample, sequenced in a study of shared clonotypes between healthy human individuals. The table came from immunoSEQ multiplex PCR; TCRdb's copy has only in-frame clones and leaves some out. Seen here are around 1,000,000 clones, 70% to 80% observed once, and the top ten hold roughly 0.9%. The sequenced material came from memory CD4+ T cells from PBMCs. Subset indicated: CD45RA-negative fraction. These receptors originate from a young man in good health. Some clones in this sample may be carry-over from other donors' samples.

CDR3 sequence reads: CASSFAGSNQPQHF. In DNA, the CDR3 is TGTGCCAGCAGCTTTGCAGGGTCCAATCAGCCCCAGCATTTT. This chain connects TRBV5-8 to TRBJ1-5, with D perhaps TRBD1 (5 bases). Germline assignment: CDR1 SGHTS and CDR2 YDEGEE. V shed 2 bases and J shed 3 bases, with 9 bases lying between them. This CDR3 is built from 14 residues.

V gene TRBV9 combines with J gene TRBJ2-1; 11 nucleotides match TRBD2. This CDR3 contains 22 residues. The trim removed 1 base at V and 6 bases at J, leaving 24 bases unmatched. Germline V gene sequence: CDR1 SGDLS, CDR2 YYNGEE. CDR3 loop: CASSVSPGQGPIAGGESNEQFF. The CDR3 nucleotides are TGTGCCAGCAGCGTATCCCCTGGACAGGGGCCGATAGCGGGAGGGGAGAGCAATGAGCAGTTCTTC.

In this sample, this clone turned up a few times. Other DNA variants within this sample encode the same CDR3. The chain links TRBV10-3 to TRBJ2-7, with no clear D. The CDR3 runs 13 residues. Looked up from germline, CDR1 is ENHRY and CDR2 is SYGVKD. Between the trimmed V and J ends, which lost 2 bases and 2 bases, there was a span of 7 bases. Written as DNA, the CDR3 is TGTGCCATCAGTGAGCAAGGGACCTACGAGCAGTACTTC. Translated: CAISEQGTYEQYF.

This clone appeared a single time. The chain carries TRBV18 and TRBJ2-5; perhaps TRBD1 as D (6 bases). The germline CDR1 and CDR2 sequences are KGHSH and LQKENI. The CDR3 sequence is 15 residues long. The ends were cut back, 3 bases at V and 1 base at J, with 12 bases in the middle. CDR3 sequence: CASSPLQGSQETQYF. The CDR3 DNA follows: TGTGCCAGCTCACCGTTACAGGGTTCCCAAGAGACCCAGTACTTC. Full variable domain (remainder filled in from reference TRBV18 and TRBJ2-5): NAGVMQNPRHLVRRRGQEARLRCSPMKGHSHVYWYRQLPEEGLKFMVYLQKENIIDESGMPKERFSAEFPKEGPSILRIQQVVRGDSAAYFCASSPLQGSQETQYFGPGTRLLVL.

V usage is TRBV2 and J usage is TRBJ2-4; 7 bases fit TRBD2. Trimming cost V 0 bases and J 6 bases; bases outside gene matches: 5. CDR3 length equals 15 residues. CDR1 is SNHLY and CDR2 is FYNNEI in the germline V gene. The CDR3 sequence is CASSEAGGPSNIQYF. In DNA, the CDR3 is TGTGCCAGCAGTGAAGCGGGAGGGCCCTCAAACATTCAGTACTTC.

The V call is TRBV11-3, the J call TRBJ2-1; the match to TRBD1 covers 8 bases. The CDR3 consists of 15 residues. The germline V gene encodes CDR1 SGHNT and CDR2 YENEEA. V gave up 4 bases and J gave up 8 bases; unmatched junction bases: 10. The CDR3 protein is CASSSGGAGTDEQFF. In DNA form, the CDR3 reads TGTGCCAGCAGCTCAGGGGGCGCGGGTACGGATGAGCAGTTCTTC.

The chain recombines TRBV10-3 with TRBJ2-5; TRBD2 might be the D (5 bases). V was shortened by 6 bases and J by 3 bases, with 11 bases between the two germline ends. The CDR3 contains 13 residues. Germline V gene sequence: CDR1 ENHRY, CDR2 SYGVKD. The CDR3: CAISPRTEETQYF. DNA for the CDR3: TGTGCCATCAGCCCCCGGACTGAAGAGACCCAGTACTTC.

The V gene is TRBV4-2, the J gene TRBJ2-2, with 10 bases matching TRBD1. J was trimmed by 6 bases and V by 7 bases; bases with no gene match: 11. Germline V gives CDR1 LGHNA, CDR2 YNFKEQ. The CDR3 extends over 16 amino acids. The CDR3 DNA reads as TGTGCCAGCACGAGGACAGGGGGATTTTCTGCCGGGGAGCTGTTTTTT. Translated: CASTRTGGFSAGELFF.

The gene calls are TRBV28 and TRBJ1-3; D remains ambiguous. The V end lost 7 bases, the J end lost 0 bases, and 19 bases lay between the germline ends. In germline, CDR1 is MDHEN, CDR2 SYDVKM. CDR3 length equals 17 residues. The CDR3 DNA reads as TGTGCCAGCACCCAAACTAGGGATCCTTTCTCTGGAAACACCATATATTTT. It is translated as CASTQTRDPFSGNTIYF.

This clone was seen only once. The CDR3 DNA is TGCGCCAGCAGCCAACGCCTGAACAATGAGCAGTTCTTC. Its protein product is CASSQRLNNEQFF. This chain connects TRBV4-3 to TRBJ2-1, with unresolved D. Trimming removed 2 bases at V and 5 bases at J, with 7 bases between. This CDR3 contains 13 residues. Germline V lookup: CDR1 LGHNA, CDR2 YSLEER.

The V gene is TRBV4-2, the J gene TRBJ2-7; 14 bases align to TRBD2. J lost 1 base, V lost 0 bases, and 8 bases had no gene match. Per germline, CDR1 LGHNA and CDR2 YNFKEQ. This CDR3 comprises 19 residues. In DNA, the CDR3 is TGTGCCAGCAGCCAAGAGTCCATTGGACTAGCGGGAGGATCCTACGAGCAGTACTTC. Translation: CASSQESIGLAGGSYEQYF.

V is TRBV7-2 and J is TRBJ2-1; TRBD1 might be the D (5 bases). The CDR3 has 16 amino acids. The V end was cut by 6 bases, the J end by 0 bases, with 15 bases between. Germline CDR1 and CDR2: SGHTA and FQGNSA. The CDR3 DNA reads as TGTGCCAGCAGGTCGAGAAGGGGAAGCTCCTACAATGAGCAGTTCTTC. This sequence encodes CASRSRRGSSYNEQFF. Using reference TRBV7-2 and TRBJ2-1 for the parts outside the CDR3, the full variable domain is GAGVSQSPSNKVTEKGKDVELRCDPISGHTALYWYRQSLGQGLEFLIYFQGNSAPDKSGLPSDRFSAERTGGSVSTLTIQRTQQEDSAVYLCASRSRRGSSYNEQFFGPGTRLTVL.

This CDR3 reads CAISAGREVGYTF. CDR3 bases: TGTGCCATCAGTGCTGGCAGGGAGGTGGGCTACACCTTC. The chain is built from TRBV10-3 and TRBJ1-2; weak D call: TRBD1 (5 bases). From germline, CDR1 is ENHRY and CDR2 SYGVKD. This CDR3 has 13 amino acids. Trimming stripped 4 bases from V and 8 bases from J, with 14 bases between.

The chain carries TRBV6-1 and TRBJ2-3; the D gene is possibly TRBD2 (6 bases). Germline V gene sequence: CDR1 MNHNS, CDR2 SASEGT. V was pared by 1 base and J by 0 bases, with 8 bases between. The CDR3 contains 15 residues. The CDR3 bases are TGTGCCAGCAGTGAAGGCGGGGTTAGCACAGATACGCAGTATTTT. Encoded protein: CASSEGGVSTDTQYF.

Ten or more counts support this clone. The chain has TRBV21-1 and TRBJ2-1; the table gives TRBD1 as D, unverified against the DNA. TRBV21-1 counts as a pseudogene. The CDR3 length is 17 residues. CDR3 protein: CASSKSKPGQPYNEQFF. In nucleotides, the CDR3 is TGTGCCAGCAGCAAATCCAAGCCGGGACAGCCGTACAATGAGCAGTTCTTC.

This clone turned up a few times. This chain links TRBV7-2 with TRBJ1-3; no firm D call. CDR3 length: 16 residues. V shed 4 bases and J shed 0 bases, with 13 bases lying between them. The germline CDR1 and CDR2 sequences are SGHTA and FQGNSA. The CDR3 nucleotides are TGTGCCAGCAGCTACGACGCGACGGGCTCTGGAAACACCATATATTTT. Its translation is CASSYDATGSGNTIYF.

In DNA form, the CDR3 reads TGTGCCAGCAGTGCGACCCGGGAGACCCAGTACTTC. Protein sequence: CASSATRETQYF. The V gene is TRBV2, the J gene TRBJ2-5; D gene ambiguous. Germline V gene lookup returns CDR1 SNHLY and CDR2 FYNNEI. The CDR3 has 12 amino acids. Trimming removed 4 bases at V and 5 bases at J, with 8 bases between.

This clone showed up just once. The sample contains more than one DNA sequence encoding this CDR3. This chain uses TRBV7-9 with TRBJ2-3; D is ambiguous. Looked up from germline, CDR1 is SEHNR and CDR2 is FQNEAQ (reference sequence). The V gene lost 0 bases and the J gene lost 4 bases, with 5 bases spanning the gap. The CDR3 length is 13 residues. The CDR3 bases are TGTGCCAGCAGCTTAGCCGGAGCAGATACGCAGTATTTT. This sequence encodes CASSLAGADTQYF.

This chain uses TRBV11-2 with TRBJ1-6; D gene ambiguous. Germline CDR1 SGHAT, CDR2 FQNNGV. V was cut by 5 bases and J by 7 bases, with 18 bases left in between. The CDR3 runs to 16 residues. The CDR3 is CASSPRPPVGNSPLHF. The CDR3 DNA reads TGTGCCAGCAGCCCCCGTCCCCCTGTGGGGAATTCACCCCTCCACTTT. Based on the CDR3 plus reference TRBV11-2 and TRBJ1-6, the full variable domain is EAGVAQSPRYKIIEKRQSVAFWCNPISGHATLYWYQQILGQGPKLLIQFQNNGVVDDSQLPKDRFSAERLKGVDSTLKIQPAKLEDSAVYLCASSPRPPVGNSPLHFGNGTRLTVT.

The chain joins TRBV29-1 to TRBJ2-3; possibly TRBD1 or TRBD2 for D (6 bases each). The CDR3 totals 13 residues. The V end was cut by 5 bases, the J end by 3 bases, with 12 bases between. CDR1 and CDR2 (germline): SQVTM, ANQGSEA. Here the CDR3 reads CSVPGAGTDTQYF. CDR3 nucleotide sequence: TGCAGCGTTCCGGGGGCAGGAACAGATACGCAGTATTTT.

This chain links TRBV28 with TRBJ2-7, with 8 bases that match TRBD1. After removal of 5 bases from V and 3 bases from J, the junction contained 9 bases not matched to a gene. Looked up from germline, CDR1 is MDHEN and CDR2 is SYDVKM. The CDR3 loop spans 15 amino acids. The CDR3 region is CASSPRTGSYYEQYF. In DNA form, the CDR3 reads TGTGCCAGCAGTCCCCGGACAGGGAGCTACTACGAGCAGTACTTC.

The chain carries TRBV7-2 and TRBJ2-7; 11 bases align to TRBD2. This CDR3 has 14 amino acids. The V gene end was trimmed by 5 bases and the J gene end by 5 bases; junction bases not matched to a gene: 5. Germline V gene sequence: CDR1 SGHTA, CDR2 FQGNSA. The CDR3 here is CASSGGTSGHEQYF. The DNA for the CDR3 is TGTGCCAGCAGCGGGGGGACTAGCGGCCACGAGCAGTACTTC.

The chain carries TRBV5-1 and TRBJ1-6, with unresolved D. Looked up from germline, CDR1 is SGHRS and CDR2 is YFSETQ. Trimming stripped 2 bases from V and 7 bases from J, with 4 bases between. The CDR3 consists of 12 residues. The CDR3, as DNA: TGCGCCAGCAGCTTTTTGAATTCACCCCTCCACTTT. Its protein is CASSFLNSPLHF.

The rearrangement links TRBV5-4 to TRBJ2-1; 14 bases fit TRBD2. The V and J ends lost 6 bases and 6 bases, in that order; junction bases with no gene match: 8. The V gene's germline CDR1 is SGHNT and CDR2 YYREEE (reference sequence). This CDR3 has 16 residues. CDR3 residues: CASTPKGLAGVNEQFF. The CDR3 nucleotides read TGTGCCAGCACGCCAAAGGGACTAGCGGGAGTCAATGAGCAGTTCTTC.